This entry lists 7 T cell receptor beta chains sequenced from one sample in a study of blood T cell repertoires in COVID-19. TCRdb keeps only in-frame clones here, not all; method: immunoSEQ multiplex PCR. Of approximately 190,000 clones in the sample, roughly 91% were seen once. Sequencing was done on a sample of peripheral blood. These TCRs come from a man in his forties with active or convalescent COVID-19.

V gene TRBV3-1 (or the pseudogene TRBV3-2) combines with J gene TRBJ2-6, with 8 positions matching TRBD1. Per the germline V gene, CDR1 is LGHDT and CDR2 is YNNKEL (reference sequence). V lost 0 bases and J lost 1; bases outside the gene matches: 8. The CDR3 extends over 19 amino acids. CDR3 nucleotides: TGTGCCAGCAGCCAAGATTTGGGGACAGGCCCTTCTGGGGCCAACGTCCTGACTTTC. Encoded protein: CASSQDLGTGPSGANVLTF.

The rearrangement links TRBV3-1 (or the pseudogene TRBV3-2) to TRBJ2-6; 10 bases align to TRBD2. The CDR3 covers 19 residues. Per germline, CDR1 LGHDT and CDR2 YNNKEL (reference sequence). The V and J ends lost 0 bases and 0 bases, in that order; junction bases with no gene match: 5. CDR3 in amino acids: CASSQDFSGGGSGANVLTF. The CDR3 DNA reads as TGTGCCAGCAGCCAAGATTTCAGCGGGGGGGGCTCTGGGGCCAACGTCCTGACTTTC.

This clone occurred once. This sequence joins TRBV27 and TRBJ2-7; D perhaps matches TRBD2 (6 bases). This CDR3 is built from 15 residues. Germline V gene sequence: CDR1 MNHEY, CDR2 SMNVEV (reference sequence). Trimming took off 2 bases at V and 6 bases at J, with 17 bases between the two ends. Here the CDR3 reads CASSLTGSGSGEQYF. CDR3 nucleotide sequence: TGTGCCAGCAGTTTAACCGGGAGTGGTTCGGGCGAGCAGTACTTC.

J is TRBJ2-5 and V is TRBV19; D unclear. V shed 1 base and J shed 2 bases, with 14 bases lying between them. Looked up from germline, CDR1 is LNHDA and CDR2 is SQIVND (reference sequence). This CDR3 is 16 amino acids long. The CDR3 loop is CASSIASPPSQETQYF. CDR3 nucleotide sequence: TGTGCCAGTAGTATAGCTAGTCCGCCTTCACAAGAGACCCAGTACTTC.

J is TRBJ2-7 and V is TRBV6-6, with a possible D match to TRBD1 (5 bases). V was pared by 4 bases and J by 3 bases, with 10 bases between. The CDR3 is made up of 13 amino acids. Germline values: CDR1 MNHNY, CDR2 SVGAGI (reference sequence). DNA for the CDR3: TGTGCCAGCAGTTCCCAGGGCGGCTACGAGCAGTACTTC. This sequence encodes CASSSQGGYEQYF.

The V and J genes are TRBV29-1 and TRBJ2-3; D is perhaps TRBD2 (6 bases). The CDR3 length is 14 residues. V dropped 3 bases and J dropped 5 bases, with 15 bases sitting between them. Looked up from germline, CDR1 is SQVTM and CDR2 is ANQGSEA. This chain's CDR3 is CSVDGQGGIDTQYF. The CDR3 DNA sequence: TGCAGCGTTGATGGGCAGGGAGGCATAGATACGCAGTATTTT.

The gene calls are TRBV28 and TRBJ2-3; 11 bases agree with TRBD2. The CDR3 contains 18 residues. Losses at the gene ends were 5 bases for V and 3 bases for J; bases not matched to a gene: 13. In germline, CDR1 is MDHEN, CDR2 SYDVKM. The CDR3 sequence: CASSREGLAAYGTDTQYF. The CDR3 coding sequence is TGTGCCAGCAGTCGAGAGGGACTAGCGGCCTACGGGACAGATACGCAGTATTTT.